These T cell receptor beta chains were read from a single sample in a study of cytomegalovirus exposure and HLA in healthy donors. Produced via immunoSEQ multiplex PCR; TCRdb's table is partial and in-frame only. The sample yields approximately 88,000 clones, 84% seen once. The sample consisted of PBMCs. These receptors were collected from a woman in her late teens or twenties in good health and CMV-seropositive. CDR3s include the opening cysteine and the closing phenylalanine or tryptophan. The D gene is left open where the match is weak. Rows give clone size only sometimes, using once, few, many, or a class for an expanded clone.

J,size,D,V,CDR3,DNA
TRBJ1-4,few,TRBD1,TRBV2,CASTERGHEKLFF,TGTGCCAGCACTGAAAGGGGGCATGAAAAACTGTTTTTT
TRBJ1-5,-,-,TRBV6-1,CASSQQPEQPQHF,TGTGCCAGCAGCCAACAACCAGAACAGCCCCAGCATTTT
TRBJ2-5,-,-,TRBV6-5,CASSPGEAQYF,TGTGCCAGCAGCCCGGGGGAGGCCCAGTACTTC
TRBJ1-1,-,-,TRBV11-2,CASSLLSGQLAFF,TGTGCCAGCAGCTTACTTTCGGGACAATTAGCTTTCTTT
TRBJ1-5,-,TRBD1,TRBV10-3,CAISVGTGEMPQHF,TGTGCCATCAGTGTCGGGACAGGGGAGATGCCCCAGCATTTT
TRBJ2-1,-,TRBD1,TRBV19,CASSIEGDRGPIRQNEQFF,TGTGCCAGTAGTATAGAGGGGGACAGGGGACCAATTCGACAAAATGAGCAGTTCTTC
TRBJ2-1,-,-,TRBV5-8,CASSSTSRSYNEQFF,TGTGCCAGCAGCTCCACTAGCCGCTCCTACAATGAGCAGTTCTTC
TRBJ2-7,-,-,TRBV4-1,CASSSGLTYEQYF,TGCGCCAGCAGTTCGGGACTGACCTACGAGCAGTACTTC
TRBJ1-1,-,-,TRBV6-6,CASSYSYRSAFF,TGTGCCAGCAGTTACTCGTATCGGTCCGCTTTCTTT
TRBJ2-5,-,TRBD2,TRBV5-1,CASSSSGGAEQETQYF,TGCGCCAGCAGCTCGAGCGGGGGGGCTGAGCAAGAGACCCAGTACTTC
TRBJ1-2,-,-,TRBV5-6,CASVQGEGIYGYTF,TGTGCCAGCGTCCAAGGGGAGGGAATCTATGGCTACACCTTC
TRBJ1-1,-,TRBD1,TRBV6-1,CASSEGSGTGAFF,TGTGCCAGCAGTGAAGGGTCCGGGACAGGGGCTTTCTTT
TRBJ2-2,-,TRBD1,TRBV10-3,CAITGQGEPSTGELFF,TGTGCCATCACAGGACAGGGTGAACCGTCCACCGGGGAGCTGTTTTTT